This T cell receptor beta chain was sequenced during a study of identical twins. Through template switching, a universal primer site was introduced, and the cDNA contained unique molecular identifiers. TCRdb analysed the 5' RACE reads with MiXCR anew, one entry per CDR3 protein. The sample includes approximately 500,000 distinct CDR3 sequences, roughly 15% of them seen just once. Regarding the study as a whole: The study reached conclusions through statistical analysis that was cross-sectional, not following the same donors. Analyses of zero insertions could be partly confounded by invariant MAIT and iNKT cells. In cord blood, abundant beta clonotypes had fewer insertions; memory showed no trend.

The V end lost 6 bases, the J end lost 3 bases, and 14 bases lay between the germline ends. Germline assignment: CDR1 MNHNS and CDR2 SASEGT. CDR3 length: 14 amino acids. For this clonotype: The antigen remains undetermined.

A further study also used this sample, focusing on yellow fever vaccine responses in identical twins.

The origin of this receptor is a woman aged 18-30 years in good health. The specimen sequenced was CD4+ T cells sorted from blood. The rearrangement joins TRBV6-1 to TRBJ2-5; no clear D gene. The CDR3 nucleotides are TGTGCCAGCAGGCCCGAGGTCTGGAAAGAGACCCAGTACTTC. This gives the protein CASRPEVWKETQYF.